This TCR beta chain emerged from a study of CD8+ T cells in alopecia areata. As for the study in general: Those patients who were treated received oral tofacitinib, which was given at 5 to 10 mg twice daily for moderate-to-severe alopecia areata. Patients in the study were on tofacitinib for 6 to 18 months, then off it for 6 months. Study-level findings and limits: Compared with mice, patients displayed less clear TCR sharing, possibly for HLA-related reasons.

Germline V gene data show CDR1 as SQVTM and CDR2 as ANQGSEA. The V end lost 5 bases, the J end lost 4 bases, and 11 bases lay between the germline ends. The CDR3 covers 12 residues. As for this clone: Antigen unknown.

In alopecia areata patients, both lesional scalp punch biopsies and peripheral blood were collected. Isolated RNA was reverse transcribed into cDNA used as the sequencing template. The table came from immunoSEQ multiplex PCR; TCRdb's copy has only in-frame clones and leaves some out. The profile shows 80,000 to 100,000 clones, approximately 42% of them singletons. Sequencing input: CD4+ T cells sorted from blood. The TCR comes from a human donor with alopecia areata. V gene TRBV29-1 combines with J gene TRBJ2-5; weak D call: TRBD1 (5 bases). CDR3 nucleotide sequence: TGCAGCGTTAGCAAGGGGCGAGAGACCCAGTACTTC. It is translated as CSVSKGRETQYF. Together with reference TRBV29-1 and TRBJ2-5, the CDR3 gives the full variable domain: SAVISQKPSRDICQRGTSLTIQCQVDSQVTMMFWYRQQPGQSLTLIATANQGSEATYESGFVIDKFPISRPNLTFSTLTVSNMSPEDSSIYLCSVSKGRETQYFGPGTRLLVL.